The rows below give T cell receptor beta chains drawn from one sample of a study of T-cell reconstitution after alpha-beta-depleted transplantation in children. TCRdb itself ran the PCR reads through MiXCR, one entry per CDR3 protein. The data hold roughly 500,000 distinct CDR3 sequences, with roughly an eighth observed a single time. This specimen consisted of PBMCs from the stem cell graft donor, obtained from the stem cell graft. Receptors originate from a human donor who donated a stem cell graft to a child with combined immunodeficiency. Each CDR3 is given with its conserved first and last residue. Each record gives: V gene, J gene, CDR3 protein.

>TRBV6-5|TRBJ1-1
CASSRDYTEAFF
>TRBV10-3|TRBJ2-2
CAISDTSVRTGELFF
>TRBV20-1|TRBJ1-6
CSASYQSSYNSPLHF
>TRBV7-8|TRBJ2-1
CASSLQVLAATEQFF
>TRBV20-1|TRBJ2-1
CSAPGPSSYNEQFF
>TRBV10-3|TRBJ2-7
CAISEEDSYEQYF
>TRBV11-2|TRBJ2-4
CASSPLEGVAKNIQYF
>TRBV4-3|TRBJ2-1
CASSQDLWGFNEQFF
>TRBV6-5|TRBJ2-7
CASSQNPAGAYGEQYF
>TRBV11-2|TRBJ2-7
CASSPVEGPSYEQYF
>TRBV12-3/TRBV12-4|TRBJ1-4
CASSLYGGATNEKLFF
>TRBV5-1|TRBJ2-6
CASSIRGGGSFSGANVLTF
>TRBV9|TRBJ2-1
CASSHGTGGLGEGLNEQFF
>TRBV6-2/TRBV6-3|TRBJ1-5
CASSYQVGRGGIAGNQPQHF
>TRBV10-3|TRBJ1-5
CAISESGQGAGQPQHF
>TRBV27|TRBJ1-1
CASSGGAGTEAFF
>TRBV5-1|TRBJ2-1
CASQTAGGPYNEQFF
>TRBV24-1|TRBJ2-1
CATSAPGLAKYRGGQFF
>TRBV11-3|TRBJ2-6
CASSTYSGANVLTF
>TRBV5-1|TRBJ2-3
CASSRDTTSTDTQYF
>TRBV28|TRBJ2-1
CASSFATGGRENEQFF
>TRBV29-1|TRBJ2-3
CSVEGQGAMDTQYF
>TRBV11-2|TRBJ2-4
CASSKNSMQTPQAKNIQYF
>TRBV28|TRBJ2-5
CASSSSDFGVSKETQYF
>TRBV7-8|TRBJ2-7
CASSLARETAFYEQYF
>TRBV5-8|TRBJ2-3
CATRTSGDTQYF
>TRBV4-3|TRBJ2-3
CASSQDGRTSTQYF
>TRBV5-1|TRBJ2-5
CASSLEGGQLETQYF
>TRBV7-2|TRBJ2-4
CASSLGGGDIQYF